One T cell receptor beta chain is described in this entry. Execution of the assay was at deep level. The repertoire was sequenced with immunoSEQ multiplex PCR; TCRdb's copy has only in-frame clones and lacks some. The sample lists roughly 1,800,000 clones; about 95% were seen once. The data stem from a study of shared clonotypes between healthy human individuals. Terminally differentiated effector memory CD45RA+ cells were left out of the naive CD8 fraction, which was CD45RO-negative and positively selected for CCR7. Every contributor of samples was a Caucasian grown-up residing in Nashville, Tennessee. CDR1 is SGHDT and CDR2 is YYEEEE in the germline V gene. The germline V and J ends were trimmed by 4 bases and 0 bases, with 13 bases remaining between them. CDR3 length: 15 residues.

The V call is TRBV5-6, the J call TRBJ1-2, with D unclear. The sequenced sample was naive CD8+ T cells sorted from blood. The source of this sequence is a man aged 18 to 29 in good health. The CDR3 region has the DNA TGTGCCAGCAGCCAGGAATGGGCGGCTAACTATGGCTACACCTTC. As protein: CASSQEWAANYGYTF.